This TCR beta chain was profiled in a study of cytomegalovirus exposure and HLA in healthy donors. Study-level information: HLA-typed donors were the source of some 80 million unique TCRs, which an early data release held.

Each donor was healthy, and each was a bone marrow donor. Study findings and constraints: Later analysis identified several of the most significant clusters that appeared linked to common viral pathogens. In an earlier analysis, in some 540 donors, most V segments appeared productive either ~90% or ~30% of the time.

Germline loops: CDR1 SGHTA, CDR2 FQGNSA. There are 14 residues in the CDR3. V lost 3 bases and J lost 6; bases outside the gene matches: 4. The study ran its PCR with 60 Vbeta and 13 Jbeta primers. The assay was immunoSEQ multiplex PCR, and TCRdb's table has in-frame clones only and misses some. The data show under 200,000 clones, with 82% seen just once and around 1.5% held by the top ten. This clone was observed once. What it binds is not known. The sample consisted of PBMCs. The rearrangement joins TRBV7-2 to TRBJ2-1; 8 nucleotides agree with TRBD1. The sequence was obtained from a girl aged 5-17 years in good health and CMV-seropositive. The CDR3 loop is CASSFRTGSNEQFF. CDR3 in DNA: TGTGCCAGCAGCTTCCGGACAGGGAGCAATGAGCAGTTCTTC.